The present entry profiles one T cell receptor (beta chain) with its context. Trimming stripped 2 bases from V and 6 bases from J, with 20 bases between. This CDR3 comprises 17 residues. CDR1 and CDR2 (germline): SGHVS, FNYEAQ. The sample is drawn from a study of blood T cell repertoires in COVID-19. Across the whole study: Samples taken during acute and convalescent COVID-19 were collected in the United States, Italy and Spain. From T cells, B-cell-depleted T cells, or PBMCs came the material, which was cDNA or gDNA.

Original analysis: Counts of nucleated cells, estimated from reference gene primer amplification, were obtained. Clones were sequenced by immunoSEQ multiplex PCR, and TCRdb holds only the in-frame ones, with some missing. V and J calls plus clone size are reproduced from that table; the DNA served to infer D and trimming. Of fewer than 250,000 clones in the sample, about 88% were seen once. This sequence joins TRBV7-6 and TRBJ1-5; D is possibly TRBD1 (6 bases). This sequence originates from a woman aged 60-70 years with acute or convalescent COVID-19. The sequencing input was peripheral blood. The CDR3 sequence: CASSLTPRAIRGQPQHF. In nucleotides, the CDR3 is TGTGCCAGCAGCTTAACCCCCAGGGCAATCAGGGGTCAGCCCCAGCATTTT. The full variable domain, rest sourced from reference TRBV7-6 and TRBJ1-5, is GAGVSQSPRYKVTKRGQDVALRCDPISGHVSLYWYRQALGQGPEFLTYFNYEAQQDKSGLPNDRFSAERPEGSISTLTIQRTEQRDSAMYRCASSLTPRAIRGQPQHFGDGTRLSIL.